This TCR beta chain was identified in a study of regulatory T cells in long-lasting Graves disease. Findings and caveats of the study: Persistent disease was characterized by preferential usage of TRBV28, TRBJ1-2 and TRBJ2-5.

Arm-PCR of CDR3 regions with iRepertoire HTBI primers generated TCR beta libraries. TCRdb independently ran MiXCR on the multiplex PCR reads; one entry per CDR3 protein. Of around 470,000 distinct CDR3 sequences listed, around 13% were seen once; the top ten hold about a sixth. This sample's time point: newly diagnosed GD, antithyroid drugs for less than 3 months. RNA isolated from PBMCs was used to make the TCR library. On this clonotype itself: Its specificity is unknown.

Germline CDR1 is SGHTA and CDR2 is FQGTGA. Trimming took off 4 bases at V and 0 bases at J, with 12 bases between the two ends. The CDR3 runs 16 residues. Another study also made use of these data, one on T cells in Graves' hyperthyroidism and ophthalmopathy. That study reports: The study used the HTBI primer set for a first-round RT-PCR of the TCR CDR3.

V is TRBV7-3 and J is TRBJ2-2, with D possibly matching TRBD1 (6 bases). The input for sequencing was peripheral blood mononuclear cells (PBMCs), taken at new diagnosis, from a patient treated with antithyroid drugs. The receptor's source is a woman aged 50 to 60 with Graves disease. The CDR3 loop reads CASSSQGTTNTGELFF. The CDR3 DNA sequence: TGTGCCAGCAGCTCCCAGGGGACCACGAACACCGGGGAGCTGTTTTTT.